Below, one T cell receptor beta chain is given with its context. As processed by the authors: Reference gene primer amplification in the assay estimated nucleated cell counts. Repertoires were generated with immunoSEQ multiplex PCR, while TCRdb's copy carries only in-frame clones and drops some. Clone size and the V and J calls come from that table; the DNA yielded D and trimming. The sample shows 65,000 to 100,000 clones, roughly nine tenths of them seen only once. This sample was included in a study of blood T cell repertoires in COVID-19. For the study at large: PBMCs, B-cell-depleted T cells, or T cells provided the cDNA or gDNA that made up the material.

V was pared by 5 bases and J by 7 bases, with 12 bases between. CDR1 SGHAT and CDR2 FQNNGV come from the germline V gene. The CDR3 is 13 amino acids. The chain carries TRBV11-2 and TRBJ2-4, with a weak D call TRBD2 (5 bases). Material for sequencing was peripheral blood. The receptor was isolated from a man aged 45-60 years with acute or convalescent COVID-19. The CDR3 reads CASSPPSINIQYF. CDR3 sequence (DNA): TGTGCCAGCAGCCCCCCTAGCATCAACATTCAGTACTTC.